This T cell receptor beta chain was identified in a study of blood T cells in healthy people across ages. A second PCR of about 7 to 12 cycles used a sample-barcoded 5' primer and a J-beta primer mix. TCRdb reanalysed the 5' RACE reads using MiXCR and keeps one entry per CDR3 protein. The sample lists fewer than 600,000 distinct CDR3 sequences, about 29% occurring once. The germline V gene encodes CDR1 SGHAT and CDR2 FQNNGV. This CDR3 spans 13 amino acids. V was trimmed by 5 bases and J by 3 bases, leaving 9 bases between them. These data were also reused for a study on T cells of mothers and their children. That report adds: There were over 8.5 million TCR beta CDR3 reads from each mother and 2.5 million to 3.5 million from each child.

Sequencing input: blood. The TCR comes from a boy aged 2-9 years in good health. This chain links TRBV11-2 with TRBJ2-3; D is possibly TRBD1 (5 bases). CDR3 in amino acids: CASSPYRTDTQYF. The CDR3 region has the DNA TGTGCCAGCAGCCCCTACAGGACAGATACGCAGTATTTT.